The T cell receptor (beta chain) described here comes from a study of T-cell reconstitution after alpha-beta-depleted transplantation in children. Unique molecular identifiers were used in preparing the TCRbeta library. MiXCR, run by TCRdb on the PCR reads, gives a single entry per CDR3 protein. The table has nearly 550,000 distinct CDR3 sequences, approximately 16% seen once; the top ten hold more than 2.5%. CDR1 is SGHDN and CDR2 is FVKESK in the germline V gene. The germline V and J ends were trimmed by 4 bases and 1 base, with 22 bases remaining between them. The CDR3 sequence is 18 residues long.

The chain combines TRBV14 with TRBJ2-5; D unresolved. The sample in question was PBMCs from the stem cell graft donor, obtained from the stem cell graft. The sequence derives from a human donor who donated a stem cell graft to a child with acute lymphoblastic leukemia. CDR3 DNA: TGTGCCAGCAGCCCTCATACCTGGTTTGGAGTAAGCCAAGAGACCCAGTACTTC. This gives the protein CASSPHTWFGVSQETQYF.